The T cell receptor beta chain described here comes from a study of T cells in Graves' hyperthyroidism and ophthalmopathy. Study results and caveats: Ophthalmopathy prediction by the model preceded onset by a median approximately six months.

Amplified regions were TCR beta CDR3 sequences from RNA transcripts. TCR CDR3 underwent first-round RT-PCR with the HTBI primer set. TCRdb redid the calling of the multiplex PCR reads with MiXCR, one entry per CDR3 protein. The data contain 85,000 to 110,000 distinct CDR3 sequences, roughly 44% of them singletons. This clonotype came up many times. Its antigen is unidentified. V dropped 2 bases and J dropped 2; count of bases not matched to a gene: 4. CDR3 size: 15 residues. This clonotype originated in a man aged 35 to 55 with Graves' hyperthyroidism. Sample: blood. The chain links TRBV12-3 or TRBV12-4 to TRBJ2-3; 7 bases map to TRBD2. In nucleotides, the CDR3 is TGTGCCAGCAGTTTATCCAAGCGGGACACAGATACGCAGTATTTT. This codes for CASSLSKRDTDTQYF.